This record concerns one T cell receptor (beta chain) sequence. Trimming removed 5 bases from V and 1 base from J, with 11 bases in between. The CDR3 covers 14 residues. CDR1 and CDR2 from the germline V gene are MNHEY and SVGAGI. This sample is part of a study of blood T cell repertoires in COVID-19. Study details: Sites in the United States, Italy and Spain provided acute and convalescent COVID-19 samples. The analysed material was cDNA or gDNA that came from T cells, B-cell-depleted T cells, or PBMCs.

In the authors' methods: It was from reference gene primer amplification that nucleated cell counts were estimated. TCRdb keeps only in-frame clones here, not all; method: immunoSEQ multiplex PCR. V, J and clone size derive from that table, while D and trimming were established from the DNA sequence. The sample has fewer than 95,000 clones; more than 80% are singletons. This receptor was obtained from a man in his fifties with active or convalescent COVID-19. Sequences were obtained from peripheral blood. V gene TRBV6-5 combines with J gene TRBJ1-1; weak D call: TRBD1 (6 bases). In DNA, the CDR3 is TGTGCCAGCAGTCTAAACAGGGCGAACACTGAAGCTTTCTTT. This translates into CASSLNRANTEAFF.